The 15 T cell receptor beta chains presented below share a single source sample, sequenced in a study of cytomegalovirus exposure and HLA in healthy donors. The assay was immunoSEQ multiplex PCR, and TCRdb's table has in-frame clones only and misses some. Of around 220,000 clones listed, 70% to 90% are singletons. The sample comprised PBMCs. The receptors derive from a woman between 18 and 30 years old in good health and CMV-seronegative.

The chain has TRBV11-2 and TRBJ2-1; 7 bases are shared with TRBD1. There are 15 residues in the CDR3. V shed 2 bases, J shed 8 bases, and the junction held 9 bases outside the gene matches. Germline loops: CDR1 SGHAT, CDR2 FQNNGV. DNA for the CDR3: TGTGCCAGCAGCTTACGACAGGGTCCTGGGGATGAGCAGTTCTTC. Its translation is CASSLRQGPGDEQFF.

CDR3 DNA: TGCAGCGTTGTCGAGGGGGCCCAATGGAACACCGGGGAGCTGTTTTTT. It encodes CSVVEGAQWNTGELFF. The rearrangement links TRBV29-1 to TRBJ2-2, with 7 bases that match TRBD1. V trimming: 4 bases; J trimming: 1 base; junction bases outside the gene matches: 9. The CDR3 covers 16 residues. Germline CDR1 reads SQVTM; CDR2 reads ANQGSEA.

The CDR3 is CASSGTGSTETQYF. CDR3 sequence (DNA): TGTGCCAGCAGCGGGACAGGGTCGACCGAGACCCAGTACTTC. The V gene is TRBV9, the J gene TRBJ2-5; 8 bases are shared with TRBD1. Germline trimming cut 3 bases from V and 5 bases from J; bases unmatched to any gene: 6. The germline CDR1 and CDR2 sequences are SGDLS and YYNGEE. The CDR3 is 14 residues long.

This chain links TRBV5-6 with TRBJ2-7; 7 bases align to TRBD1. Looked up from germline, CDR1 is SGHDT and CDR2 is YYEEEE. The CDR3 is made up of 14 amino acids. V lost 2 bases and J lost 2; bases outside the gene matches: 4. The CDR3: CASSFGTETYEQYF. In DNA form, the CDR3 reads TGTGCCAGCAGCTTCGGGACAGAGACCTACGAGCAGTACTTC.

V and J are TRBV4-2 and TRBJ1-4; tentatively, D is TRBD1 (5 bases). CDR3 length equals 18 residues. Germline V CDR1 and CDR2: LGHNA, YNFKEQ. The V and J ends lost 2 bases and 8 bases respectively, with 24 bases between them. The CDR3, as DNA: TGTGCCAGCAGCCAAACAGACTCGTCGGGGCCACGGGGGGAAAAACTGTTTTTT. It is translated as CASSQTDSSGPRGEKLFF.

V is TRBV9 and J is TRBJ1-2; TRBD1 aligns across 7 bases. Germline V gene lookup returns CDR1 SGDLS and CDR2 YYNGEE. The CDR3 consists of 14 residues. V lost 1 base to trimming and J lost 7 bases; unmatched junction nucleotides: 7. CDR3 coding DNA: TGTGCCAGCAGCGTATCGACAGGGACCGGTGGCTACACCTTC. It yields the protein CASSVSTGTGGYTF.

For the CDR3, the DNA is TGTGCCAGCAGCTCCTTAGCGGGAGGTCCAGATACGCAGTATTTT. As protein: CASSSLAGGPDTQYF. The V call is TRBV5-4, the J call TRBJ2-3; 10 nucleotides agree with TRBD2. The V segment lost 3 bases and the J segment 4 bases; nucleotides outside the gene matches: 5. Germline CDR1 SGHNT, CDR2 YYREEE (reference sequence). This CDR3 is 15 amino acids long.

This chain uses TRBV5-8 with TRBJ2-3; TRBD1 matches at 9 bases. The CDR3 runs 16 residues. Germline-derived CDR1 and CDR2 are SGHTS and YDEGEE. With 2 bases clipped from V and 0 bases from J, the junction kept 4 bases outside the gene matches. The CDR3 sequence is CASSFRTGVSTDTQYF. The CDR3 DNA is TGTGCCAGCAGCTTTCGGACAGGGGTCAGCACAGATACGCAGTATTTT.

The rearrangement joins TRBV28 to TRBJ1-1, with TRBD1 matching 9 bases. The CDR3 runs 15 residues. V was clipped by 4 bases and J by 4 bases; unmatched bases: 7. CDR1 is MDHEN and CDR2 is SYDVKM in the germline V gene. The CDR3 is CASSYSGTGSTEAFF. The CDR3 DNA reads TGTGCCAGCAGTTATTCCGGGACAGGGAGCACTGAAGCTTTCTTT.

V usage is TRBV5-4 and J usage is TRBJ2-7, with a tentative D call TRBD2 (6 bases). The CDR3 totals 13 residues. Deletions cut 0 bases from V and 5 bases from J, with 9 bases between. Germline CDR1 is SGHNT and CDR2 is YYREEE (reference sequence). The CDR3 loop reads CASSLGGRHEQYF. The CDR3 bases are TGTGCCAGCAGCTTGGGAGGGAGGCACGAGCAGTACTTC.

The chain carries TRBV5-6 and TRBJ1-1, with a weak D call TRBD1 (5 bases). V shed 3 bases and J shed 3 bases, with 9 bases lying between them. Germline loops: CDR1 SGHDT, CDR2 YYEEEE. This CDR3 is built from 13 residues. The CDR3 reads CASSSGLYTEAFF. CDR3 DNA sequence: TGTGCCAGCAGCTCGGGACTCTACACTGAAGCTTTCTTT.

The chain has TRBV6-1 and TRBJ2-7; TRBD1 agrees at 7 bases. This CDR3 is 14 amino acids long. V was clipped by 9 bases and J by 7 bases; unmatched bases: 15. CDR1 and CDR2 (germline): MNHNS, SASEGT. CDR3 protein: CASCWTGASEEQYF. As DNA, the CDR3 is TGTGCCAGTTGCTGGACAGGAGCCTCTGAAGAGCAGTACTTC.

This clone appeared a single time. V usage is TRBV5-6 and J usage is TRBJ2-1, with unresolved D. The V gene lost 0 bases and the J gene lost 3 bases, with 10 bases spanning the gap. Germline CDR1 is SGHDT and CDR2 is YYEEEE. This CDR3 is 15 amino acids long. The CDR3 loop reads CASSLELVGYNEQFF. The CDR3 bases are TGTGCCAGCAGCTTGGAACTGGTTGGCTACAATGAGCAGTTCTTC.

V and J are TRBV4-1 and TRBJ2-1, with 12 bases aligning to TRBD2. The J segment lost 5 bases and the V segment lost 4 bases, leaving 9 bases of the junction unmatched. CDR3 size: 17 residues. Germline-derived CDR1 and CDR2 are MGHRA and YSYEKL. CDR3 protein: CASSPPTSGRFDNEQFF. The CDR3 coding sequence is TGCGCCAGCAGCCCCCCTACTAGCGGGAGGTTCGACAATGAGCAGTTCTTC.

The chain employs TRBV7-2 and TRBJ2-1, with 8 bases that match TRBD1. The CDR3 covers 16 residues. Germline lookup yields CDR1 SGHTA and CDR2 FQGNSA. V shed 5 bases and J 2 bases; nucleotides not matched to a gene: 8. CDR3 in amino acids: CASSPHDRGAYNEQFF. DNA for the CDR3: TGTGCCAGCAGCCCCCACGACAGGGGCGCCTACAATGAGCAGTTCTTC.